This is a list of T cell receptor beta chains from one sample in a study of shared clonotypes between healthy human individuals. Generated by immunoSEQ multiplex PCR, the TCRdb table keeps only in-frame clones and is missing some. The sample shows about 460,000 clones, approximately 77% of them seen only once. Sequences were obtained from PBMCs. The origin of the receptors is a woman between 35 and 50 years old in good health. Some clones in this sample may be carry-over from other donors' samples. CDR3s include the opening cysteine and the closing phenylalanine or tryptophan. D genes are given only for firm matches. Clone size is stated in some rows and not others, as once, few, many or a class when expanded.

clone size	D gene	V gene	J gene	CDR3 DNA	CDR3 protein
.	TRBD2	TRBV30	TRBJ2-1	TGTGCCTGGACGCGGCCAGGACTAGCGGGAGGGCCGTCCTACAATGAGCAGTTCTTC	CAWTRPGLAGGPSYNEQFF
.	.	TRBV10-2	TRBJ1-1	TGCGCCAGCAGTGTCCGGGAAAGGGGCACTGAAGCTTTCTTT	CASSVRERGTEAFF
.	.	TRBV4-2	TRBJ1-2	TGTGCCAGCAGCTTATGGGCAACCCGACAGACCCATGGCTACACCTTC	CASSLWATRQTHGYTF
few	.	TRBV11-2	TRBJ2-5	TGTGCCAGCAGCTTAAGGGGTGGGGGGCCAGAGACCCAGTACTTC	CASSLRGGGPETQYF
few	.	TRBV5-5	TRBJ2-3	TGTGCCAGCAGCTTTTACAGCTTCACAGATACGCAGTATTTT	CASSFYSFTDTQYF
.	TRBD2	TRBV30	TRBJ2-3	TGTGCCACAACTCAGCGGGAGTCGCCGGATACGCAGTATTTT	CATTQRESPDTQYF
.	TRBD2	TRBV7-2	TRBJ2-2	TGTGCCAGCAGCCCTTTAGCGGGAGCGGCCGGGGAGCTGTTTTTT	CASSPLAGAAGELFF
.	.	TRBV2	TRBJ1-5	TGTGCCAGCAGTGAAGGGGCAGGGTACCAGCCCCAGCATTTT	CASSEGAGYQPQHF
.	.	TRBV19	TRBJ1-2	TGTGCCAGTAGTGCTGCGGTGACAGCTATCTATGGCTACACCTTC	CASSAAVTAIYGYTF
.	.	TRBV4-2	TRBJ2-3	TGTGCCAGCAGCCAGCCCCAAGGGGACGCAGATACGCAGTATTTT	CASSQPQGDADTQYF
.	TRBD2	TRBV25-1	TRBJ2-2	TGTGCCAGCAGTGAAGCTAGCGGGAGGGCGAGGGCCGGGGAGCTGTTTTTT	CASSEASGRARAGELFF
.	.	TRBV4-3	TRBJ2-7	TGCGCCAGCAGCCCGGACACCCGATTGGGGGAGCAGTACTTC	CASSPDTRLGEQYF
few	.	TRBV4-1	TRBJ2-7	TGCGCCAGCAGCCCAGTGGCCCCTTCCGAGCAGTACTTC	CASSPVAPSEQYF
.	.	TRBV30	TRBJ1-4	TGTGCCCTAGCGGCGGGAATTAGTGAAAAACTGTTTTTT	CALAAGISEKLFF
.	TRBD1	TRBV7-2	TRBJ2-5	TGTGCCAGCAGCTCCAACCCTGGGACAGGGGGTCGAGAGACCCAGTACTTC	CASSSNPGTGGRETQYF
.	TRBD1	TRBV5-1	TRBJ2-3	TGCGCCAGCAGTGGGCAGGGGGCTGAAGATACGCAGTATTTT	CASSGQGAEDTQYF
.	.	TRBV7-2	TRBJ1-1	TGTGCCAGCAGCTTAGCCGTCGGGGGGTACACTGAAGCTTTCTTT	CASSLAVGGYTEAFF
.	.	TRBV7-9	TRBJ2-7	TGTGCCAGCAGCTTAAGTCAGGGAGGAAGCTACGAGCAGTACTTC	CASSLSQGGSYEQYF
.	.	TRBV9	TRBJ2-7	TGTGCCAGCAGCGTAGCTTTAGACTACGAGCAGTACTTC	CASSVALDYEQYF
.	.	TRBV19	TRBJ2-6	TGTGCCAGTAGTACAAGACTTCACTCTGGGGCCAACGTCCTGACTTTC	CASSTRLHSGANVLTF
.	.	TRBV9	TRBJ1-2	TGTGCCAGCAGCGTAGGGGGGCCTGGCTATGGCTACACCTTC	CASSVGGPGYGYTF
.	.	TRBV5-1	TRBJ2-2	TGCGCCAGCGGGGACTTAGGCACGAACACCGGGGAGCTGTTTTTT	CASGDLGTNTGELFF
.	.	TRBV28	TRBJ2-2	TGTGCCAGCAGCGACCAGACAGCGGCGAACACCGGGGAGCTGTTTTTT	CASSDQTAANTGELFF
.	.	TRBV6-5	TRBJ2-7	TGTGCCAGCAGATACTCCTTGTACGAGCAGTACTTC	CASRYSLYEQYF
.	TRBD1	TRBV19	TRBJ1-1	TGTGCCAGTAGTACACAGGGGGGATCGGGAACTGAAGCTTTCTTT	CASSTQGGSGTEAFF
.	TRBD1	TRBV25-1	TRBJ2-2	TGTGCCAGCAGTGATGGCAGGGGGCGGTCCGGGGAGCTGTTTTTT	CASSDGRGRSGELFF
.	.	TRBV10-3	TRBJ2-3	TGTGCCATCAGTGAGGTGGGAGACACAGATACGCAGTATTTT	CAISEVGDTDTQYF
.	.	TRBV30	TRBJ2-2	TGTGCCTGGAGTAAATCGGTGACCGGGGAGCTGTTTTTT	CAWSKSVTGELFF
.	.	TRBV28	TRBJ2-3	TGTGCCAGCAGTTCCCCGGGGGGCCCTAGCACAGATACGCAGTATTTT	CASSSPGGPSTDTQYF
.	TRBD2	TRBV7-2	TRBJ2-1	TGTGCCAGCAGCCGTAGCGGGGGGCCTTACAATGAGCAGTTCTTC	CASSRSGGPYNEQFF
many	TRBD1	TRBV11-2	TRBJ1-1	TGTGCCAGCAGCTTATGGGGGACAGGGCATAGGAACACTGAAGCTTTCTTT	CASSLWGTGHRNTEAFF
.	.	TRBV30	TRBJ2-3	TGTGCCTGGAGTGTTACTAGCAGAACGGGGGATACGCAGTATTTT	CAWSVTSRTGDTQYF
once	.	TRBV7-9	TRBJ1-2	TGTGCCAGCAGCCCCCATCCCGCCACAGGGAACTATGGCTACACCTTC	CASSPHPATGNYGYTF
.	.	TRBV9	TRBJ2-7	TGTGCCAGCAGCGTAGAGCTTAGCGGTTACGAGCAGTACTTC	CASSVELSGYEQYF
.	.	TRBV27	TRBJ1-2	TGTGCCAGCAGTTTATCAGGGTCCGGCTACACCTTC	CASSLSGSGYTF
.	TRBD2	TRBV7-2	TRBJ2-1	TGTGCCAGCGCACTAGCGGGAGGGTACAATGAGCAGTTCTTC	CASALAGGYNEQFF
once	.	TRBV20-1	TRBJ2-7	TGCAGTGCTGGGAACCGGGACATCTCGGGCTTC	CSAGNRDISGF
.	.	TRBV9	TRBJ2-7	TGTGCCAGCAGCGTAGGGGGAGAAACCTACGAGCAGTACTTC	CASSVGGETYEQYF
few	.	TRBV19	TRBJ2-1	TGTGCCAGTAGTACCCTACGGGACAACTACAATGAGCAGTTCTTC	CASSTLRDNYNEQFF
.	TRBD1	TRBV9	TRBJ2-2	TGTGCCAGCAGCAAGACAGGGGCGGCCACCGGGGAGCTGTTTTTT	CASSKTGAATGELFF
.	.	TRBV15	TRBJ2-3	TGTGCCACCAGCAGAGATTATAGGGCCGGGGATACGCAGTATTTT	CATSRDYRAGDTQYF
.	.	TRBV7-3	TRBJ1-5	TGTGCCAGCAGCCAAGGCGGCAATCAGCCCCAGCATTTT	CASSQGGNQPQHF
.	.	TRBV9	TRBJ2-7	TGTGCCAGCAGCTCCCGGGGCGGAAGCAGCTACGAGCAGTACTTC	CASSSRGGSSYEQYF
.	.	TRBV28	TRBJ1-5	TGTGCCAGCAGTAGGGGGAATCAGCCCCAGCATTTT	CASSRGNQPQHF
.	.	TRBV27	TRBJ1-5	TGTGCCAGCAGTTTAAGCTGGTCGGATAGCAATCAGCCCCAGCATTTT	CASSLSWSDSNQPQHF
.	.	TRBV7-9	TRBJ1-2	TGTGCCAGCAGCTTAGGTACAAATAACTATGGCTACACCTTC	CASSLGTNNYGYTF
.	.	TRBV2	TRBJ2-5	TGTGCCAGCAGTGAGGGACGGATGAATCAAGAGACCCAGTACTTC	CASSEGRMNQETQYF
.	TRBD2	TRBV27	TRBJ2-1	TGTGCCAGCAGTTGGACTAGCGGAGCCCACAATGAGCAGTTCTTC	CASSWTSGAHNEQFF
.	.	TRBV4-3	TRBJ1-3	TGCGCCAGCAGCCAATTCGCGGTATTGGGGTCCAGCTCTGGAAACACCATATATTTT	CASSQFAVLGSSSGNTIYF
.	.	TRBV5-1	TRBJ2-1	TGCGCCAGCAGCTTGGTCTCAGGGACATACAATGAGCAGTTCTTC	CASSLVSGTYNEQFF
.	.	TRBV27	TRBJ1-2	TGTGCCAGCAAACGGGCAGGGAGCTTTAACTATGGCTACACCTTC	CASKRAGSFNYGYTF
.	TRBD2	TRBV4-1	TRBJ2-5	TGCGCCAGCAGCGTCGGGACTATTAACCAAGAGACCCAGTACTTC	CASSVGTINQETQYF
many	.	TRBV6-5	TRBJ2-5	TGTGCCAGCAGTTACGGTCGGAGACTACCCCAAGAGACCCAGTACTTC	CASSYGRRLPQETQYF
.	.	TRBV15	TRBJ2-7	TGTGCCACCAGCAGAGATACGGGCGAGATCTACGAGCAGTACTTC	CATSRDTGEIYEQYF